One and the same sample provided the 26 T cell receptor beta chains below, sequenced in a study of T cell responses to AZD1222 COVID-19 vaccine. TCRdb's table, derived via immunoSEQ multiplex PCR, lists solely in-frame clones and lacks some. The sample gives about 110,000 clones, approximately 90% of which show up once; roughly 2.5% is in the top ten. Sequences were derived from peripheral blood, sampled 28 days after the second AZD1222 dose. These receptor sequences come from an adult who received the AZD1222 COVID-19 vaccine.

V and J are TRBV5-1 and TRBJ2-7; possible D gene TRBD2, 6 bases. This CDR3 has 14 residues. The germline V gene has CDR1 SGHRS and CDR2 YFSETQ. V was clipped by 0 bases and J by 2 bases, with 9 bases between them. CDR3 nucleotides: TGCGCCAGCAGCTTGGATTCGGGGGCCTACGAGCAGTACTTC. Residues: CASSLDSGAYEQYF.

V gene TRBV28 combines with J gene TRBJ2-2; D gene unclear. The germline gives CDR1 MDHEN, CDR2 SYDVKM. Trimming stripped 3 bases from V and 4 bases from J, with 6 bases between. The CDR3 consists of 13 residues. CDR3 loop: CASSFGITGELFF. In nucleotides, the CDR3 is TGTGCCAGCAGTTTTGGGATCACCGGGGAGCTGTTTTTT. The variable domain in full, with the rest retrieved from reference TRBV28 and TRBJ2-2, is DVKVTQSSRYLVKRTGEKVFLECVQDMDHENMFWYRQDPGLGLRLIYFSYDVKMKEKGDIPEGYSVSREKKERFSLILESASTNQTSMYLCASSFGITGELFFGEGSRLTVL.

This clone has a handful of counts. The chain is built from TRBV6-2 or TRBV6-3 and TRBJ2-7; weak D call: TRBD2 (5 bases). Germline V gene sequence: CDR1 MNHEY, CDR2 SVGEGT. The CDR3 runs 14 residues. Trimming left V 4 bases short and J 3 bases short, with 13 bases between. CDR3 in DNA: TGTGCCAGCAGTTTCGGAGGTTCTTACTACGAGCAGTACTTC. This encodes CASSFGGSYYEQYF.

The chain recombines TRBV5-4 with TRBJ2-3; D gene unclear. V was clipped by 6 bases and J by 7 bases, with 21 bases between them. This CDR3 has 15 residues. The germline V gene has CDR1 SGHNT and CDR2 YYREEE (reference sequence). CDR3 nucleotide sequence: TGTGCCAGCACCGAAGTGGGGTTCCGTGAGAATACGCAGTATTTT. Protein sequence: CASTEVGFRENTQYF.

The V call is TRBV24-1, the J call TRBJ2-7; weak D call: TRBD2 (6 bases). The germline V and J ends were trimmed by 3 bases and 0 bases, with 14 bases remaining between them. The CDR3 consists of 16 residues. Germline CDR1 and CDR2: KGHDR and SFDVKD. CDR3 sequence: CATSDPAGSNSYEQYF. The CDR3 DNA reads TGTGCCACCAGTGATCCCGCCGGGAGTAACTCCTACGAGCAGTACTTC.

The V call is TRBV23-1, the J call TRBJ1-4, with a possible D match to TRBD1 (5 bases). TRBV23-1 is reported as an ORF; its role is uncertain. The V gene lost 2 bases and the J gene lost 7 bases, with 17 bases spanning the gap. The CDR3 consists of 16 residues. CDR3 residues: CASSQGVGPGSEKLFF. CDR3 coding DNA: TGCGCCAGCAGTCAAGGCGTGGGACCAGGGAGTGAAAAACTGTTTTTT.

V is TRBV30 and J is TRBJ2-7, with D perhaps matching TRBD1 (6 bases). Germline V gives CDR1 GTSNPN, CDR2 SVGIG (reference sequence). V shed 6 bases and J shed 0 bases, with 15 bases lying between them. This CDR3 region has 14 residues. Written as DNA, the CDR3 is TGTGCCTGCGGGCTACAGGGACGCTCCTACGAGCAGTACTTC. Its translation is CACGLQGRSYEQYF.

V usage is TRBV5-1 and J usage is TRBJ1-2; TRBD1 aligns across 12 bases. V was clipped by 0 bases and J by 8 bases; unmatched bases: 5. The CDR3 has 15 residues. The germline gives CDR1 SGHRS, CDR2 YFSETQ. The CDR3 region is CASSLGGTGGEGYTF. The CDR3 DNA follows: TGCGCCAGCAGCTTGGGCGGGACAGGGGGCGAAGGCTACACCTTC.

The rearrangement links TRBV14 to TRBJ2-2; 13 nucleotides align to TRBD2. CDR3 length: 17 amino acids. Germline V CDR1 and CDR2: SGHDN, FVKESK. V lost 4 bases to trimming and J lost 6 bases; unmatched junction nucleotides: 8. The CDR3 loop is CASSLSRLAGGSGELFF. DNA for the CDR3: TGTGCCAGCAGCCTATCCCGACTAGCGGGGGGCTCCGGGGAGCTGTTTTTT. The entire variable domain, with the rest obtained from reference TRBV14 and TRBJ2-2, is as follows: EAGVTQFPSHSVIEKGQTVTLRCDPISGHDNLYWYRRVMGKEIKFLLHFVKESKQDESGMPNNRFLAERTGGTYSTLKVQPAELEDSGVYFCASSLSRLAGGSGELFFGEGSRLTVL.

The rearrangement joins TRBV2 to TRBJ1-4; 8 positions agree with TRBD1. CDR3 length: 14 residues. In germline, CDR1 is SNHLY, CDR2 FYNNEI. The J segment lost 7 bases and the V segment lost 4 bases, leaving 5 bases of the junction unmatched. The CDR3 reads CASSGQGLGEKLFF. The CDR3 DNA reads as TGTGCCAGCAGTGGACAGGGGCTAGGTGAAAAACTGTTTTTT.

The chain couples TRBV19 to TRBJ2-7, with no clear D. With 8 bases removed from V and 0 bases from J, the gap between germline ends came to 5 bases. Germline loops: CDR1 LNHDA, CDR2 SQIVND (reference sequence). The CDR3 totals 11 residues. CDR3 sequence (DNA): TGTGCCAGTGCAGACTCCTACGAGCAGTACTTC. Protein: CASADSYEQYF.

V and J are TRBV11-2 and TRBJ1-1; TRBD1 is a possible D gene (5 bases). V was pared by 1 base and J by 1 base, with 7 bases between. The CDR3 has 14 amino acids. The germline V gene encodes CDR1 SGHAT and CDR2 FQNNGV. Here the CDR3 reads CASSLGQGNTEAFF. CDR3 bases: TGTGCCAGCAGCTTAGGTCAGGGGAACACTGAAGCTTTCTTT.

The chain couples TRBV11-2 to TRBJ1-1; 8 bases line up with TRBD1. This CDR3 spans 15 amino acids. V lost 5 bases, J lost 6 bases, and 11 bases stayed unmatched. CDR1 and CDR2 from the germline V gene are SGHAT and FQNNGV. The chain's CDR3 is CASSLRGQGIAEAFF. In DNA, the CDR3 is TGTGCCAGCAGCCTTAGAGGACAGGGAATCGCTGAAGCTTTCTTT.

As DNA, the CDR3 is TGTGCCAGCAGTTTATATCTGGCAGGGGGCGAGAACACTGAAGCTTTCTTT. As protein: CASSLYLAGGENTEAFF. This chain joins TRBV28 and TRBJ1-1, with 8 bases that match TRBD1. This CDR3 is 17 amino acids long. V dropped 1 base and J dropped 1; count of bases not matched to a gene: 8. Germline assignment: CDR1 MDHEN and CDR2 SYDVKM.

The V call is TRBV10-1, the J call TRBJ2-1; D not resolved. The CDR3 runs 12 residues. Germline loops: CDR1 WNHNN, CDR2 SYGVQD (reference sequence). Trimming cost V 3 bases and J 11 bases, with 11 bases left between them. The CDR3 loop is CASSDNTDKQFF. CDR3 DNA: TGCGCCAGCAGTGATAACACAGACAAGCAGTTCTTC.

This chain joins TRBV24-1 and TRBJ2-2; 8 bases map to TRBD1. Germline-derived CDR1 and CDR2 are KGHDR and SFDVKD. The trim removed 0 bases at V and 5 bases at J, leaving 10 bases unmatched. The CDR3 spans 18 residues. CDR3 sequence reads: CATSDLGSGGAGTGELFF. The CDR3 nucleotides are TGTGCCACCAGTGATTTGGGGTCAGGGGGCGCGGGTACCGGGGAGCTGTTTTTT.

The table lists this clone with a count of one. The chain joins TRBV30 to TRBJ1-1, with unresolved D. Germline V CDR1 and CDR2: GTSNPN, SVGIG (reference sequence). The CDR3 extends over 12 amino acids. Trimming removed 2 bases from V and 1 base from J, with 5 bases in between. The CDR3: CAWSPGNTEAFF. In DNA, the CDR3 is TGTGCCTGGAGTCCAGGGAACACTGAAGCTTTCTTT.

The chain carries TRBV15 and TRBJ2-3; D might be TRBD1 or TRBD2, each matching 5 bases. The CDR3 is 16 residues long. CDR1 and CDR2 (germline): LNHNV, YYDKDF (reference sequence). V dropped 4 bases and J dropped 4 bases, with 18 bases sitting between them. CDR3 nucleotide sequence: TGTGCCACCAGCAAATCCTCCGGGACGGTGCCAGATACGCAGTATTTT. Amino acids: CATSKSSGTVPDTQYF.

The V and J genes are TRBV28 and TRBJ1-1; D is undetermined. Germline CDR1 reads MDHEN; CDR2 reads SYDVKM. The CDR3 spans 13 residues. Between the trimmed V and J ends, which lost 3 bases and 1 base, there was a span of 6 bases. CDR3 DNA sequence: TGTGCCAGCAGTTTCACTTCGAACACTGAAGCTTTCTTT. Protein: CASSFTSNTEAFF.

Of note for this clone: Its ends do not fully match the called genes, so a read error is possible. The rearrangement uses TRBV18 and TRBJ1-6; the D is unclear. The length of the CDR3 is 18 residues. Germline CDR1 is KGHSH and CDR2 is LQKENI. The CDR3 DNA sequence: TGCGCCAGCTCACCACCGAGGAGATTTGATAAAACCGGGTCACCCCTCCACTTT. Amino acids: CASSPPRRFDKTGSPLHF. Full variable domain (remainder filled in from reference TRBV18 and TRBJ1-6): NAGVMQNPRHLVRRRGQEARLRCSPMKGHSHVYWYRQLPEEGLKFMVYLQKENIIDESGMPKERFSAEFPKEGPSILRIQQVVRGDSAAYFCASSPPRRFDKTGSPLHFGNGTRLTVT.

The chain carries TRBV7-9 and TRBJ2-2; TRBD2 agrees at 14 bases. The length of the CDR3 is 16 residues. Per germline, CDR1 SEHNR and CDR2 FQNEAQ (reference sequence). Trimming at V came to 3 bases and at J to 5 bases, leaving 2 bases not matched to a gene. Here the CDR3 DNA reads TGTGCCAGCAGCTTGGGACTAGCGGGAGTAACCGGGGAGCTGTTTTTT. Its translation: CASSLGLAGVTGELFF.

The rearrangement uses TRBV19 and TRBJ2-2, with a weak D call TRBD1 (6 bases). V lost 8 bases to trimming and J lost 4 bases, with 20 bases between them. The CDR3 spans 16 residues. Germline V gene lookup returns CDR1 LNHDA and CDR2 SQIVND (reference sequence). Written as DNA, the CDR3 is TGTGCCAGTTCTGACTCGACAGGCATCAGCACCGGGGAGCTGTTTTTT. It yields the protein CASSDSTGISTGELFF.

CDR3 sequence: CASSSGTGGHQPQHF. For the CDR3, the DNA is TGTGCCAGCAGTTCCGGGACAGGGGGCCATCAGCCCCAGCATTTT. The chain has TRBV28 and TRBJ1-5; 12 nucleotides line up with TRBD1. From germline, CDR1 is MDHEN and CDR2 SYDVKM. The CDR3 spans 15 residues. J was trimmed by 5 bases and V by 4 bases; bases with no gene match: 3.

This sequence joins TRBV5-1 and TRBJ2-5; TRBD1 agrees at 10 bases. There are 15 residues in the CDR3. CDR1 and CDR2 from the germline V gene are SGHRS and YFSETQ. J lost 1 base, V lost 4 bases, and 4 bases had no gene match. DNA for the CDR3: TGCGCCAGCAGCGTAGGACAGGGGGGCCAAGAGACCCAGTACTTC. This sequence encodes CASSVGQGGQETQYF.

The V and J genes are TRBV5-1 and TRBJ2-7, with 14 bases aligning to TRBD2. The germline V gene has CDR1 SGHRS and CDR2 YFSETQ. The CDR3 consists of 20 residues. The J segment lost 7 bases and the V segment lost 3 bases, leaving 21 bases of the junction unmatched. The CDR3 here is CASSSTSPGTSGSGLWEQYF. DNA for the CDR3: TGCGCCAGCAGCTCCACCTCGCCCGGGACTAGCGGGAGTGGGTTATGGGAGCAGTACTTC.

The chain uses TRBV28 and TRBJ1-2; maybe TRBD1 (6 bases). The CDR3 loop spans 13 amino acids. Germline lookup yields CDR1 MDHEN and CDR2 SYDVKM. The germline V and J ends were trimmed by 4 bases and 10 bases, with 16 bases remaining between them. The CDR3 bases are TGTGCCAGCAGTTCACCGCATACAGGGTCCTACACCTTC. It codes for CASSSPHTGSYTF.